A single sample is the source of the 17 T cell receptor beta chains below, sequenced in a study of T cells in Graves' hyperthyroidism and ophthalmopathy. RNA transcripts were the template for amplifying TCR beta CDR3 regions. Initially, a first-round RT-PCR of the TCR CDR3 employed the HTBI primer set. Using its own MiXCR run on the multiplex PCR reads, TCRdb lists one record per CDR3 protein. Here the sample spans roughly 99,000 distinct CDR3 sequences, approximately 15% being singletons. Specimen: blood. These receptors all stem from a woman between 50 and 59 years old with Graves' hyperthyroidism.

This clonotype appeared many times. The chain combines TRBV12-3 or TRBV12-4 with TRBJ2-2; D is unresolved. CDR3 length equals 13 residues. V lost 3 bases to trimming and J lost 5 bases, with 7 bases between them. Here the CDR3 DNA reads TGTGCCAGCAGTTTTTACGTAACCGGGGAGCTGTTTTTT. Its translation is CASSFYVTGELFF.

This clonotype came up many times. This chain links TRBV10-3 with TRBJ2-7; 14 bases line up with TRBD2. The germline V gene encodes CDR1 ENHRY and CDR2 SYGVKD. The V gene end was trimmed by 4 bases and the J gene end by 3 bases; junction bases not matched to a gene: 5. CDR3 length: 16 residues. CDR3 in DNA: TGTGCCATCAGTGGGACTAGCGGGAGGTTACTCTACGAGCAGTACTTC. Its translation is CAISGTSGRLLYEQYF.

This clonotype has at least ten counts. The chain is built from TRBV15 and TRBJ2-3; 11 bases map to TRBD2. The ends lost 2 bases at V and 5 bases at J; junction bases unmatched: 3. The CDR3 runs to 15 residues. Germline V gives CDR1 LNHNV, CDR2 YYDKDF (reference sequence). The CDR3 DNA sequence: TGTGCCACCAGCAGACTCGGGACTAGCGGAGATACGCAGTATTTT. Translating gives CATSRLGTSGDTQYF.

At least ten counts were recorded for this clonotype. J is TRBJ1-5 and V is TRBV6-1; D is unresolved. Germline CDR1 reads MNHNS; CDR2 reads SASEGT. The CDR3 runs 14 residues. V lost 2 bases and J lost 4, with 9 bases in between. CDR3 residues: CASSEQNPNQPQHF. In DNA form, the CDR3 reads TGTGCCAGCAGTGAACAGAATCCAAATCAGCCCCAGCATTTT.

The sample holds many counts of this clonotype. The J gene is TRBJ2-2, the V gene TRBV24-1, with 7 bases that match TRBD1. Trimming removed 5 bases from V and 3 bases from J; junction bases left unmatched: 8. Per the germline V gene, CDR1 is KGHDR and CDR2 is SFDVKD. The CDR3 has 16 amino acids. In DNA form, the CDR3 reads TGTGCCACCAGTGGTCGAACAGGGGCGTACACCGGGGAGCTGTTTTTT. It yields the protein CATSGRTGAYTGELFF.

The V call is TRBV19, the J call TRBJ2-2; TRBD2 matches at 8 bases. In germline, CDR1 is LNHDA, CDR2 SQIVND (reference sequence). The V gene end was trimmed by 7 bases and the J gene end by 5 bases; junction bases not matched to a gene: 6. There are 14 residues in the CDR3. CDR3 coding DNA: TGTGCCAGTAACGGCGGGAGGCCAACCGGGGAGCTGTTTTTT. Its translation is CASNGGRPTGELFF.

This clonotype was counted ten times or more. The DNA for the CDR3 is TGTGCCAGCAGCTCAGCGGGAGCAACTGACAATGAGCAGTTCTTC. The encoded protein is CASSSAGATDNEQFF. The V and J genes are TRBV5-4 and TRBJ2-1, with 8 bases that match TRBD2. The CDR3 covers 15 residues. V was pared by 3 bases and J by 5 bases, with 7 bases of the junction left unmatched. Germline V gives CDR1 SGHNT, CDR2 YYREEE (reference sequence).

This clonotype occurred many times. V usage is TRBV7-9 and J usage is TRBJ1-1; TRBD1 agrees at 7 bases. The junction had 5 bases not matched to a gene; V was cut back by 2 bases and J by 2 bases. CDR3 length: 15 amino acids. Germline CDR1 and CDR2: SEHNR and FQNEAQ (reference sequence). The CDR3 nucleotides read TGTGCCAGCAGCTTACATGGGACAGATAACACTGAAGCTTTCTTT. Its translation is CASSLHGTDNTEAFF.

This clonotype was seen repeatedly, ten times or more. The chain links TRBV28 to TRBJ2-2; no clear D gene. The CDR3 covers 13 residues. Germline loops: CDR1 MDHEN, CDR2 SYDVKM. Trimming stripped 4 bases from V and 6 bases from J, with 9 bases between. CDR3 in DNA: TGTGCCAGCAGTTCAATTGGCCCCGGGGAGCTGTTTTTT. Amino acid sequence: CASSSIGPGELFF.

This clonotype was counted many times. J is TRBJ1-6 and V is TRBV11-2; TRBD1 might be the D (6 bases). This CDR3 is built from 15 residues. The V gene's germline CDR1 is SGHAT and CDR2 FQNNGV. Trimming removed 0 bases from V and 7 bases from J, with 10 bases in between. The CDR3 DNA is TGTGCCAGCAGCTTAGATCAGGGGTGGAATTCACCCCTCCACTTT. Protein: CASSLDQGWNSPLHF. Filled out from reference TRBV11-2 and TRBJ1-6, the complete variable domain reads EAGVAQSPRYKIIEKRQSVAFWCNPISGHATLYWYQQILGQGPKLLIQFQNNGVVDDSQLPKDRFSAERLKGVDSTLKIQPAKLEDSAVYLCASSLDQGWNSPLHFGNGTRLTVT.

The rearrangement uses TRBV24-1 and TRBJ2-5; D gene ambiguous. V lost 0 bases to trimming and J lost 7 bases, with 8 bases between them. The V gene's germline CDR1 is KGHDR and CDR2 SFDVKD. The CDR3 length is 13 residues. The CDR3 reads CATSDLIGWTQYF. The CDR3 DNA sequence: TGTGCCACCAGTGATTTGATAGGATGGACCCAGTACTTC.

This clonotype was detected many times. DNA of the CDR3: TGTGCCAGCAGCTTAGGGCCCTCAGGCACTTCCTATCAGCCCCAGCATTTT. The encoded protein is CASSLGPSGTSYQPQHF. The chain is built from TRBV7-2 and TRBJ1-5; no reliable D call. The germline V gene has CDR1 SGHTA and CDR2 FQGNSA. This CDR3 is built from 17 residues. Trimming removed 1 base from V and 5 bases from J, with 18 bases in between.

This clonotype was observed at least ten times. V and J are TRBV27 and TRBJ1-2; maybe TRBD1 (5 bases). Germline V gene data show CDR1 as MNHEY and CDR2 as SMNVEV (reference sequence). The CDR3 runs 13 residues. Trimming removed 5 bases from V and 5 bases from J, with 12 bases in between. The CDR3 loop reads CASSPLGGYGYTF. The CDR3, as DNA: TGTGCCAGCAGTCCCCTTGGGGGATATGGCTACACCTTC.

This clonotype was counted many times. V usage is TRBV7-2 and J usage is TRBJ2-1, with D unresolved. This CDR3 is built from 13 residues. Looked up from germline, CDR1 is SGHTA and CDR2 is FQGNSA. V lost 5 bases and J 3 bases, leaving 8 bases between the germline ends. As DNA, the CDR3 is TGTGCCAGCAGCCTCGACAACTACAATGAGCAGTTCTTC. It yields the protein CASSLDNYNEQFF. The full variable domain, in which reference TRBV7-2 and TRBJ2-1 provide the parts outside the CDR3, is GAGVSQSPSNKVTEKGKDVELRCDPISGHTALYWYRQSLGQGLEFLIYFQGNSAPDKSGLPSDRFSAERTGGSVSTLTIQRTQQEDSAVYLCASSLDNYNEQFFGPGTRLTVL.

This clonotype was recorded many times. CDR3 residues: CASSSQTGQQFF. The CDR3 DNA reads TGCGCCAGCAGCTCCCAGACAGGTCAGCAGTTCTTC. J is TRBJ2-1 and V is TRBV5-1, with a possible D match to TRBD1 (6 bases). This CDR3 region has 12 residues. V lost 3 bases to trimming and J lost 11 bases, with 12 bases between them. Germline CDR1 is SGHRS and CDR2 is YFSETQ.

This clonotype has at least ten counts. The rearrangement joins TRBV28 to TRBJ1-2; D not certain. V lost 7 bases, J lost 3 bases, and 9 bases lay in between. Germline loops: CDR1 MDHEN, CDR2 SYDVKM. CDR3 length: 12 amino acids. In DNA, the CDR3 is TGTGCCAGCAATACCGGGGACTATGGCTACACCTTC. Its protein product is CASNTGDYGYTF.

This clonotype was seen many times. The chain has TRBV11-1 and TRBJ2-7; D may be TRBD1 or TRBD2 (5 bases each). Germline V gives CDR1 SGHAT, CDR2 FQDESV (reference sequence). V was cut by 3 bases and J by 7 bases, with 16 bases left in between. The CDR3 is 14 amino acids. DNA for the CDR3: TGTGCCAGCAGCTTGGGGGACCAATCCAGGGAGCAGTACGTC. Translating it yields CASSLGDQSREQYV.